This T cell receptor beta chain was sequenced for a study of blood T cell repertoires in COVID-19. Trimming removed 3 bases from V and 4 bases from J; junction bases left unmatched: 3. CDR1 and CDR2 (germline): SGHVS, FNYEAQ. There are 14 residues in the CDR3. In the original analysis: Estimates of nucleated cell counts were drawn from the amplification of reference gene primers. Assay: immunoSEQ multiplex PCR; the TCRdb copy retains only in-frame clones and omits some. V, J and clone size derive from that table, while D and trimming were established from the DNA sequence. The sample has a few hundred thousand clones, 83% seen once; the top ten hold approximately 1.2%.

The sample taken for sequencing was peripheral blood. This clonotype originated in a woman aged 45-65 years with acute or convalescent COVID-19. The chain carries TRBV7-6 and TRBJ2-3; 8 bases agree with TRBD2. This CDR3 is CASSFSGNADTQYF. The CDR3 DNA follows: TGTGCCAGCAGCTTTAGCGGGAACGCAGATACGCAGTATTTT.